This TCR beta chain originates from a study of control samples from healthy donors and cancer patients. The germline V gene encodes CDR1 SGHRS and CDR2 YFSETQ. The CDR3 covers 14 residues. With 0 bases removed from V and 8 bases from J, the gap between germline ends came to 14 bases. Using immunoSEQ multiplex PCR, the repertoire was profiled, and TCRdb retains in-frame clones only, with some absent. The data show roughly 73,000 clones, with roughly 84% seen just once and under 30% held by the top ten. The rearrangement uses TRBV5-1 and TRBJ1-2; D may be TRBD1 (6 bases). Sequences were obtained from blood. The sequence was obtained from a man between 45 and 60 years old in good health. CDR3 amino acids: CASSLEAGVRGYTF. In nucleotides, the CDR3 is TGCGCCAGCAGCTTGGAGGCAGGGGTTCGGGGCTACACCTTC.